The 27 T cell receptor beta chains in this list originate from one sample, sequenced in a study of vaccination effects on CD4 cells after COVID-19. Prior to sequencing, the ViraFEST assay stimulated PBMC with viral peptide pools, which expanded the antigen-specific CD4+ T cells. Following 10 days of culture, CD4+ T cells were isolated. Of the BNT162b2 and mRNA-1273 vaccines, participants received two doses of one or the other. For these TCRs, the target antigens are not known. TCRdb's table, derived via immunoSEQ multiplex PCR, lists solely in-frame clones and lacks some. This sample has about 66,000 clones, with roughly 79% found just once. The sample here was CD4+ T cells from PBMCs cultured with HCoV-OC43 spike peptides, taken after COVID-19 vaccination. Subset described: HCoV-OC43 spike overlapping peptide pool stimulation. The receptors stem from a human donor who received a COVID-19 vaccine.

This clone turned up a few times. The V and J genes are TRBV6-5 and TRBJ1-1; a possible D gene is TRBD1 (5 bases). This CDR3 has 14 amino acids. Per the germline V gene, CDR1 is MNHEY and CDR2 is SVGAGI. V lost 0 bases and J lost 4, with 9 bases in between. The CDR3 sequence is CASSYSVGATEAFF. The CDR3, as DNA: TGTGCCAGCAGTTACTCGGTCGGGGCCACTGAAGCTTTCTTT.

A note on this clone: A junction boundary mismatches the germline segment, possibly from a read error. This sequence joins TRBV19 and TRBJ2-2; D unresolved. Germline loops: CDR1 LNHDA, CDR2 SQIVND (reference sequence). The CDR3 length is 14 residues. CDR3 DNA sequence: TGTGCCAGCAGTACCCTCGTAGGGACCGGGGAGCTGTTTTTT. Protein: CASSTLVGTGELFF.

The J gene is TRBJ2-2, the V gene TRBV2; 12 bases are a match to TRBD2. Germline V CDR1 and CDR2: SNHLY, FYNNEI. This CDR3 contains 20 residues. Trimming removed 4 bases from V and 0 bases from J; junction bases left unmatched: 12. The CDR3 DNA reads as TGTGCCAGCAGTGCGCTGGCTAGCGGGGGGGATCTCGCGAACACCGGGGAGCTGTTTTTT. Encoded protein: CASSALASGGDLANTGELFF.

The CDR3 DNA is TGCGCCAGCAGCGGTAGCGGGGCCCCCACAGATACGCAGTATTTT. Translation: CASSGSGAPTDTQYF. The chain joins TRBV5-1 to TRBJ2-3; TRBD2 aligns across 8 bases. Germline CDR1 and CDR2: SGHRS and YFSETQ. This CDR3 contains 15 residues. V lost 4 bases to trimming and J lost 2 bases; unmatched junction nucleotides: 6. Variable domain in full (rest from reference TRBV5-1 and TRBJ2-3): KAGVTQTPRYLIKTRGQQVTLSCSPISGHRSVSWYQQTPGQGLQFLFEYFSETQRNKGNFPGRFSGRQFSNSRSEMNVSTLELGDSALYLCASSGSGAPTDTQYFGPGTRLTVL.

The V call is TRBV10-3, the J call TRBJ1-4, with a possible D match to TRBD1 (6 bases). The germline V gene has CDR1 ENHRY and CDR2 SYGVKD. The CDR3 contains 13 residues. Trimming left V 9 bases short and J 3 bases short, with 11 bases between. CDR3 bases: TGTGCCATTTCACAGGGCTCTAATGAAAAACTGTTTTTT. Amino acids: CAISQGSNEKLFF.

V usage is TRBV30 and J usage is TRBJ2-3, with 8 nucleotides matching TRBD2. Per germline, CDR1 GTSNPN and CDR2 SVGIG (reference sequence). The V segment lost 2 bases and the J segment 0 bases; nucleotides outside the gene matches: 4. CDR3 length equals 15 residues. This chain's CDR3 is CAWSRASGSTDTQYF. CDR3 sequence (DNA): TGTGCCTGGAGTAGGGCTAGCGGGAGCACAGATACGCAGTATTTT.

This sequence joins TRBV6-5 and TRBJ1-1; D is uncertain. V lost 3 bases to trimming and J lost 4 bases, with 12 bases between them. Germline CDR1 MNHEY, CDR2 SVGAGI. This CDR3 has 14 amino acids. The CDR3 protein is CASSYKGLGTEAFF. CDR3 sequence (DNA): TGTGCCAGCAGTTATAAGGGTCTGGGCACTGAAGCTTTCTTT.

The V gene is TRBV11-2, the J gene TRBJ2-6; D is unclear. The CDR3 runs to 15 residues. The V end lost 6 bases, the J end lost 2 bases, and 11 bases lay between the germline ends. Germline CDR1 SGHAT, CDR2 FQNNGV. The CDR3 here is CASSRRTTGANVLTF. In nucleotides, the CDR3 is TGTGCCAGCAGTCGTAGAACGACTGGGGCCAACGTCCTGACTTTC.

This chain joins TRBV3-1 (or the pseudogene TRBV3-2) and TRBJ2-3, with D possibly TRBD1 on 5 matching bases. This CDR3 comprises 13 residues. The germline CDR1 and CDR2 sequences are LGHDT and YNNKEL (reference sequence). Between the trimmed V and J ends, which lost 4 bases and 1 base, there was a span of 6 bases. The CDR3 here is CASSRGGTDTQYF. In DNA form, the CDR3 reads TGTGCCAGCAGCCGGGGCGGCACAGATACGCAGTATTTT.

The chain combines TRBV29-1 with TRBJ2-3; possibly TRBD1 for D (6 bases). V gave up 5 bases and J gave up 0 bases, with 15 bases separating them. CDR1 SQVTM and CDR2 ANQGSEA come from the germline V gene. The CDR3 sequence is 15 residues long. The CDR3 protein is CSVTRTVTSTDTQYF. The CDR3 region has the DNA TGCAGCGTTACTCGGACAGTGACTAGCACAGATACGCAGTATTTT.

This rearrangement joins TRBV24-1 to TRBJ1-4; 11 bases match TRBD1. This CDR3 is built from 14 residues. Germline V gene data show CDR1 as KGHDR and CDR2 as SFDVKD. The junction had 3 bases not matched to a gene; V was cut back by 3 bases and J by 10 bases. CDR3 amino acids: CATSDPGTGGKLFF. DNA of the CDR3: TGTGCCACCAGTGATCCCGGGACAGGGGGAAAACTGTTTTTT.

This chain uses TRBV27 with TRBJ1-2; maybe TRBD1 (6 bases). Germline V gene data show CDR1 as MNHEY and CDR2 as SMNVEV (reference sequence). The V end lost 5 bases, the J end lost 7 bases, and 20 bases lay between the germline ends. CDR3 length equals 15 residues. The CDR3 DNA reads TGTGCCAGCAGTCCAAACAGGGTTCAATATTCTGGCTACACCTTC. The encoded protein is CASSPNRVQYSGYTF.

The CDR3 sequence is CASRLAGVGGELFF. The CDR3 DNA reads as TGTGCCAGCCGTCTAGCGGGGGTTGGCGGGGAGCTGTTTTTT. The chain is built from TRBV28 and TRBJ2-2; the match to TRBD2 covers 10 bases. The CDR3 covers 14 residues. Germline V CDR1 and CDR2: MDHEN, SYDVKM. V lost 8 bases and J lost 7; bases outside the gene matches: 7. Full variable domain (missing parts from reference TRBV28 and TRBJ2-2): DVKVTQSSRYLVKRTGEKVFLECVQDMDHENMFWYRQDPGLGLRLIYFSYDVKMKEKGDIPEGYSVSREKKERFSLILESASTNQTSMYLCASRLAGVGGELFFGEGSRLTVL.

The chain links TRBV18 to TRBJ1-4; 7 positions match TRBD1. This CDR3 is 15 amino acids long. Germline values: CDR1 KGHSH, CDR2 LQKENI. V gave up 5 bases and J gave up 6 bases; unmatched junction bases: 9. The DNA for the CDR3 is TGTGCCAGCTCAAATCGACAGGGCGCGTATGAAAAACTGTTTTTT. It is translated as CASSNRQGAYEKLFF.

The chain links TRBV19 to TRBJ1-1; D gene uncertain. Germline CDR1 LNHDA, CDR2 SQIVND (reference sequence). Trimming removed 3 bases at V and 2 bases at J, with 16 bases between. The CDR3 runs 16 residues. CDR3 protein: CASSIPGSASNTEAFF. Here the CDR3 DNA reads TGTGCCAGTAGTATCCCAGGTTCAGCATCAAACACTGAAGCTTTCTTT.

This clone appeared a few times. The V call is TRBV25-1, the J call TRBJ2-3, with 10 positions matching TRBD1. Germline CDR1 and CDR2: MGHDK and SYGVNS. This CDR3 has 13 residues. V dropped 5 bases and J dropped 10; count of bases not matched to a gene: 6. CDR3 sequence reads: CASSRDRGSSQYF. The CDR3, as DNA: TGTGCCAGCAGTAGGGACAGGGGATCATCGCAGTATTTT.

The rearrangement joins TRBV5-6 to TRBJ2-1; D possibly corresponds to TRBD2 (5 bases). V shed 0 bases and J shed 4 bases, with 11 bases lying between them. CDR1 and CDR2 from the germline V gene are SGHDT and YYEEEE. The CDR3 runs to 15 residues. The CDR3 DNA is TGTGCCAGCAGCTTGGCGGGGTCCGGGTACAATGAGCAGTTCTTC. Protein product: CASSLAGSGYNEQFF.

Points on this clone: One end of the junction fails to match germline, which may point to a read error. The chain uses TRBV7-2 and TRBJ2-5, with TRBD2 matching over 10 bases. This CDR3 is built from 14 residues. The V gene's germline CDR1 is SGHTA and CDR2 FQGNSA. CDR3: CASSLAGAGETQYF. In DNA, the CDR3 is TGTGCCAGCAGCCTAGCGGGGGCCGGTGAGACCCAGTACTTC. The full variable domain, with the rest looked up from reference TRBV7-2 and TRBJ2-5, is GAGVSQSPSNKVTEKGKDVELRCDPISGHTALYWYRQSLGQGLEFLIYFQGNSAPDKSGLPSDRFSAERTGGSVSTLTIQRTQQEDSAVYLCASSLAGAGETQYFGPGTRLLVL.

The genes are TRBV6-5 and TRBJ1-5, with a tentative D call TRBD1 (5 bases). Germline CDR1 is MNHEY and CDR2 is SVGAGI. The CDR3 consists of 14 residues. The V end lost 6 bases, the J end lost 4 bases, and 13 bases lay between the germline ends. In DNA, the CDR3 is TGTGCCAGCAGGGCCCGCCAGGGAAATCAGCCCCAGCATTTT. Amino acid sequence: CASRARQGNQPQHF.

The chain carries TRBV5-1 and TRBJ2-3, with D uncertain. V lost 2 bases to trimming and J lost 5 bases, with 6 bases between them. This CDR3 contains 12 residues. CDR1 and CDR2 from the germline V gene are SGHRS and YFSETQ. CDR3 loop: CASSFDRDTQYF. CDR3 coding DNA: TGCGCCAGCAGCTTTGATCGAGATACGCAGTATTTT. The whole variable domain, filled in from reference TRBV5-1 and TRBJ2-3, reads KAGVTQTPRYLIKTRGQQVTLSCSPISGHRSVSWYQQTPGQGLQFLFEYFSETQRNKGNFPGRFSGRQFSNSRSEMNVSTLELGDSALYLCASSFDRDTQYFGPGTRLTVL.

The chain joins TRBV19 to TRBJ2-6; the D is unclear. The germline V gene encodes CDR1 LNHDA and CDR2 SQIVND (reference sequence). Trimming cost V 5 bases and J 0 bases, with 14 bases left between them. The CDR3 is made up of 17 amino acids. Here the CDR3 reads CASSAWTGDSGANVLTF. The CDR3 DNA follows: TGTGCCAGTAGTGCCTGGACCGGAGACTCTGGGGCCAACGTCCTGACTTTC.

V is TRBV30 and J is TRBJ1-1; D unresolved. V was pared by 1 base and J by 1 base, with 10 bases between. The CDR3 has 14 residues. Germline V CDR1 and CDR2: GTSNPN, SVGIG (reference sequence). DNA of the CDR3: TGTGCCTGGAGTGGTTTCTGGGGGAACACTGAAGCTTTCTTT. The encoded protein is CAWSGFWGNTEAFF.

This clone was seen just once. The chain couples TRBV7-3 to TRBJ2-7, with D hard to call. CDR3 length: 13 residues. Germline V gives CDR1 SGHTA, CDR2 FQGTGA. V gave up 1 base and J gave up 3 bases, with 7 bases separating them. In nucleotides, the CDR3 is TGTGCCAGCAGCTTAAAGGCAGTCTACGAGCAGTACGTC. Translated: CASSLKAVYEQYV.

The chain has TRBV6-5 and TRBJ2-1, with TRBD2 identical over 14 bases. Germline V lookup: CDR1 MNHEY, CDR2 SVGAGI. The CDR3 sequence is 16 residues long. The V gene end was trimmed by 0 bases and the J gene end by 8 bases; junction bases not matched to a gene: 3. CDR3 sequence (DNA): TGTGCCAGCAGTTACTCAGGGACTAGCGGGGGCTATGAGCAGTTCTTC. Translation: CASSYSGTSGGYEQFF.

The V gene is TRBV14, the J gene TRBJ1-2; 7 bases line up with TRBD1. The trim removed 4 bases at V and 3 bases at J, leaving 2 bases unmatched. Germline loops: CDR1 SGHDN, CDR2 FVKESK. The CDR3 is 13 amino acids. The CDR3 spells CASSPGQDYGYTF. DNA for the CDR3: TGTGCCAGCAGCCCTGGACAGGACTATGGCTACACCTTC.

This clone was counted between two and nine times. The J gene is TRBJ1-4, the V gene TRBV6-5; D is ambiguous. Trimming pared 5 bases from V and 0 bases from J, leaving 7 bases between. Germline V lookup: CDR1 MNHEY, CDR2 SVGAGI. The CDR3 spans 14 residues. Here the CDR3 DNA reads TGTGCCAGCAGTCGTACACCAACTAATGAAAAACTGTTTTTT. It yields the protein CASSRTPTNEKLFF.

The J gene is TRBJ1-1, the V gene TRBV6-6; D gene ambiguous. CDR3 length: 12 residues. Looked up from germline, CDR1 is MNHNY and CDR2 is SVGAGI (reference sequence). V lost 7 bases, J lost 1 base, and 7 bases lay in between. The CDR3 region is CASNRENTEAFF. CDR3 coding DNA: TGTGCCAGCAACCGAGAGAACACTGAAGCTTTCTTT.